This TCR beta chain was sequenced for a study of molecular identifiers for immune sequencing clone quantification. General study points: Same-barcode identical TCR molecules could make highly expanded clones look smaller than they are. Clones that had above 20 RNA copies took up over 99% of effector molecules but under 1% in naive cells.

The authors sorted naive CD8 T cells as CD8+CD4-CCR7+CD45RA+. One entry per CDR3 protein results from TCRdb running MiXCR on the PCR reads. This table holds about half a million distinct CDR3 sequences, 25% found once. This clonotype came up a few times. Its cognate antigen is unknown. V lost 7 bases, J lost 3 bases, and 6 bases stayed unmatched. The CDR3 consists of 15 residues. Germline V CDR1 and CDR2: LGHNA, YNFKEQ. The clonotype originates from a human donor in good health. Some libraries in this study had Jurkat cell RNA spiked in. The specimen was naive CD8+ T cells from blood, with Jurkat cell RNA spiked in. The subset here: FACS-sorted CD8+CD4-CCR7+CD45RA+ naive T cells. The chain joins TRBV4-2 to TRBJ2-6; 7 positions agree with TRBD1. CDR3 DNA: TGTGCCAGCACCCCGACAGGGAATGGGGCCAACGTCCTGACTTTC. Protein product: CASTPTGNGANVLTF.